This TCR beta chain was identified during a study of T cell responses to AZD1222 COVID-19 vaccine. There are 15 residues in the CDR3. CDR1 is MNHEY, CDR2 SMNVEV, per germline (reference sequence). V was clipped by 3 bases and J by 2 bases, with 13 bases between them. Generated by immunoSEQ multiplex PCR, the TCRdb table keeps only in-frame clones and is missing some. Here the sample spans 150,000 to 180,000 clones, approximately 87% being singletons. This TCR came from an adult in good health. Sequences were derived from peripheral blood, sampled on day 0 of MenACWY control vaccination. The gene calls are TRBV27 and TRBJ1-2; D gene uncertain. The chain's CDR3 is CASSFGRGVNYGYTF. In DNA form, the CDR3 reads TGTGCCAGCAGTTTTGGGCGGGGTGTGAACTATGGCTACACCTTC.